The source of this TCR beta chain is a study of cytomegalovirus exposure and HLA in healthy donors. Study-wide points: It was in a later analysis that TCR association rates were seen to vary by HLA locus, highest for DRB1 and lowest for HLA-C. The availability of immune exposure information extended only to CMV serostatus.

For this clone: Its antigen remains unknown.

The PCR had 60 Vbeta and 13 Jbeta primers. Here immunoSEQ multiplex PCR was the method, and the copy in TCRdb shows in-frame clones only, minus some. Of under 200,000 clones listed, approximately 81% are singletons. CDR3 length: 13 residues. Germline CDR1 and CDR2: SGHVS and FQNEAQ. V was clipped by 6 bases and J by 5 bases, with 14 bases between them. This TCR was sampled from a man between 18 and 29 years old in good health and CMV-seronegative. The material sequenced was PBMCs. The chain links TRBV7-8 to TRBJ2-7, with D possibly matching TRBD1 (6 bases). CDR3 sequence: CASRPDSRNEQYF. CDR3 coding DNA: TGTGCCAGCAGACCGGACAGTAGGAACGAGCAGTACTTC.